This TCR beta chain originates from a study of blood T cell repertoires in COVID-19. As for the study in general: Samples taken during acute and convalescent COVID-19 were collected in the United States, Italy and Spain. PBMCs, B-cell-depleted T cells, or T cells provided the cDNA or gDNA that made up the material.

Trimming cost V 6 bases and J 4 bases, with 13 bases left between them. Germline V gene lookup returns CDR1 MNHEY and CDR2 SVGAGI. The CDR3 spans 14 residues. As originally analysed: How many nucleated cells were present was estimated from reference gene primer amplification. Repertoires were generated with immunoSEQ multiplex PCR, while TCRdb's copy carries only in-frame clones and drops some. The V and J calls and clone size are taken from that table; D and trimming were inferred from the DNA. The data hold about 150,000 clones, with approximately 90% observed a single time. This TCR was sampled from a woman in her thirties or forties with acute or convalescent COVID-19. The V and J genes are TRBV6-5 and TRBJ2-1, with unresolved D. The sequenced sample consisted of peripheral blood. CDR3 amino acids: CASSSHPHYNEQFF. The DNA of the CDR3 is TGTGCCAGCAGCAGTCACCCACATTACAATGAGCAGTTCTTC.